The clone carrying this T cell receptor (beta chain) was counted once. These data belong to a study of blood T cell repertoires in COVID-19. Study in general: The cDNA or gDNA used as material had been derived from T cells, B-cell-depleted T cells, or PBMCs.

Sequencing was performed with immunoSEQ multiplex PCR; in TCRdb, only in-frame clones are kept and a portion is missing. This sample yields about 180,000 clones, of which approximately 92% are seen a single time; under 3% belongs to the top ten. Participants were aged about 18 to 90 years, lived in roughly 23 US areas, and enrolled virtually. Germline V gene data show CDR1 as SNHLY and CDR2 as FYNNEI. The length of the CDR3 is 14 residues. J lost 5 bases, V lost 4 bases, and 7 bases had no gene match. The chain uses TRBV2 and TRBJ2-5; TRBD2 matches 7 bases. Sequenced: PBMCs or T cells enriched from blood (not recorded which). This clonotype originated in a woman aged 40 to 50 with acute COVID-19. The CDR3 loop reads CASSGREGGETQYF. In DNA form, the CDR3 reads TGTGCCAGCAGTGGCAGGGAGGGAGGGGAGACCCAGTACTTC.